This T cell receptor beta chain derives from a study of beta chain features in type 1 diabetes. Turning to this clone: What it binds is unknown.

The authors took one heparinised blood draw, averaging around 120 mL, from each donor. Expressed TCRB transcripts were sequenced after all isolated RNA was converted to cDNA. The average read count of naive, central memory and regulatory T cell samples was 3 million to 4 million. The protocol was immunoSEQ multiplex PCR, while the TCRdb copy is restricted to in-frame clones and leaves out a portion. Of 350,000 to 450,000 clones in the sample, approximately 15% were seen once. J was trimmed by 4 bases and V by 4 bases; bases with no gene match: 10. The CDR3 runs to 15 residues. Per germline, CDR1 SGHDN and CDR2 FVKESK. Study-wide points: In type 1 diabetes patients, VDJ junctions had fewer insertions; deletions at these junctions were more frequent. PCR may have favored shorter templates equally in patients and controls.

The chain combines TRBV14 with TRBJ2-7; 7 bases line up with TRBD1. The TCR was taken from a woman under 30 in good health. Specimen: naive CD4+ T cells from blood. The CDR3 spells CASSPKGAILYEQYF. CDR3 sequence (DNA): TGTGCCAGCAGCCCGAAGGGGGCGATTCTTTACGAGCAGTACTTC.